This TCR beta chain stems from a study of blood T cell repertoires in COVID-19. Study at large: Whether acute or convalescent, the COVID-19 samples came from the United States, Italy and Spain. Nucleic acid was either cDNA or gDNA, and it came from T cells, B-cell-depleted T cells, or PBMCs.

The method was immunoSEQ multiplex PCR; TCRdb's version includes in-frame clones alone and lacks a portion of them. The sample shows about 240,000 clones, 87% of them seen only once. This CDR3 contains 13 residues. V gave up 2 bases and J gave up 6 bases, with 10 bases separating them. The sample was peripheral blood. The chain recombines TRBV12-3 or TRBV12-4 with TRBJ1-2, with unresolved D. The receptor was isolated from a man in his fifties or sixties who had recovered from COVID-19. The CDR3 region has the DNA TGTGCCAGCAGTTTATCCGGGGTACATGGCTACACCTTC. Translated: CASSLSGVHGYTF.